This T cell receptor beta chain is from a study of cytomegalovirus exposure and HLA in healthy donors. Although they were nominally healthy when sampled, donors likely had unrecorded immune exposures. Study-wide results and caveats: Association of a missense DCLRE1C variant with TCR beta V- and J-gene trimming was reported in a later analysis. Apart from CMV serostatus, no immune exposure information was available.

As to this clone: Its antigen is not known.

Primers for the PCR totalled 60 Vbeta and 13 Jbeta. Assay: immunoSEQ multiplex PCR; the TCRdb copy retains only in-frame clones and omits some. Here the sample spans 150,000 to 200,000 clones, 65% to 90% being singletons. CDR3 length: 13 amino acids. The ends were cut back, 2 bases at V and 2 bases at J, with 6 bases in the middle. Germline CDR1 is SGHTA and CDR2 is FQGTGA. Sequencing was done on a sample of PBMCs. This receptor was taken from a woman aged 45 to 65 in good health and CMV-seronegative. This sequence joins TRBV7-3 and TRBJ1-1; a possible D gene is TRBD1 (5 bases). As DNA, the CDR3 is TGTGCCAGCAGCTTAGACAGAAACACTGAAGCTTTCTTT. Its protein product is CASSLDRNTEAFF.